The rows below give T cell receptor beta chains drawn from one sample of a study of naive and memory T cell subsets. TCRdb re-derived calls from the UMI-ligation and nested PCR reads in MiXCR, one entry per CDR3 protein. This table has just over 80,000 distinct CDR3 sequences, approximately 9.2% appearing once. Sequenced input: naive CD8+ T cells from blood. These receptor sequences come from a human donor in good health. Both conserved end residues are part of each CDR3. A D gene is named only where the DNA matches it firmly. Part of the rows lack a size; the others show once, few, many or a class for expanded clones.

j_call d_call clone_size v_call cdr3_nt cdr3_aa
TRBJ2-7 NA many TRBV4-1 TGCGCCAGCAGCCAAGTCGAGGGTTTGTCGGACGAGCAGTACTTC CASSQVEGLSDEQYF
TRBJ2-1 TRBD2 many TRBV6-5 TGTGCCAGCAGTTCCGGACTAGCGGGGGCTAATGAGCAGTTCTTC CASSSGLAGANEQFF
TRBJ1-1 TRBD1 few TRBV2 TGTGCCAGCAGCACTGGACAGGGACACACTGAAGCTTTCTTT CASSTGQGHTEAFF
TRBJ2-7 TRBD2 many TRBV13 TGTGCCAGCAGCCCGGGACTAGCGGGCTACGAGCAGTACTTC CASSPGLAGYEQYF
TRBJ2-4 NA few TRBV28 TGTGCCAGCAGTGCCCCGGCGAACATTCAGTACTTC CASSAPANIQYF
TRBJ2-3 TRBD1 few TRBV5-1 TGCGCCAGCAGCCGGACAGGGGGCACAGATACGCAGTATTTT CASSRTGGTDTQYF
TRBJ1-5 NA many TRBV20-1 TGCAGTGCTAACCAAGACTTAGGGGGTTGGGGTCAGCCCCAGCATTTT CSANQDLGGWGQPQHF
TRBJ2-4 TRBD1 NA TRBV12-3/TRBV12-4 TGTGCCAGCAGTGGGGACAGAAACATTCAGTACTTC CASSGDRNIQYF
TRBJ2-7 NA few TRBV6-5 TGTGCCAGCAGTCCCGGAGGAGGGCTCGACGAGCAGTACTTC CASSPGGGLDEQYF
TRBJ2-7 TRBD1 NA TRBV2 TGTGCCAGCAGTGAGACAGGGAAGGGTCTCGAGCAGTACTTC CASSETGKGLEQYF
TRBJ2-1 NA many TRBV29-1 TGCAGCGTTGATCTAGCGGAGCAGTTCTTC CSVDLAEQFF
TRBJ2-1 TRBD2 NA TRBV5-1 TGCGCCAGCAGCCCGATTAGCGGGAGGGACAATGAGCAGTTCTTC CASSPISGRDNEQFF
TRBJ2-7 TRBD1 few TRBV5-6 TGTGCCAGCAGCCCCGGGACAGTGCGACACGAGCAGTACTTC CASSPGTVRHEQYF
TRBJ2-7 TRBD2 many TRBV27 TGTGCCAGCAGACCCTGGACTAGCGGTACCTACGAGCAGTACTTC CASRPWTSGTYEQYF
TRBJ2-3 NA NA TRBV11-2 TGTGCCAGCAGCTTTCCCCTCTCAGACCTTCGAGATACGCAGTATTTT CASSFPLSDLRDTQYF
TRBJ2-3 NA few TRBV10-2 TGCGCCAGCAGTGCGGGAGATACGCAGTATTTT CASSAGDTQYF
TRBJ2-2 TRBD2 NA TRBV19 TGTGCCAGTAGCCCGGGACTAGCGGGAGACCCGAGCACCGGGGAGCTGTTTTTT CASSPGLAGDPSTGELFF
TRBJ2-3 NA NA TRBV2 TGTGCCAGTAAAGAGCGGTACGCCCCTAGCACAGATACGCAGTATTTT CASKERYAPSTDTQYF
TRBJ2-2 NA NA TRBV7-3 TGTGCCAGCAGCTTAAATGCCCCCGGGGAGCTGTTTTTT CASSLNAPGELFF
TRBJ2-7 TRBD1 few TRBV12-3/TRBV12-4 TGTGCCAGCAAAAGGGACAGGGTGATGGGCTACGAGCAGTACTTC CASKRDRVMGYEQYF
TRBJ2-5 TRBD2 NA TRBV20-1 TGCAGTGCTAGAGTCTGGGAGGGAGCAGAGACCCAGTACTTC CSARVWEGAETQYF
TRBJ2-3 TRBD2 few TRBV7-2 TGTGCCAGCAGCGAGGGGGCTAGCGGGAGCGGGAAAGATACGCAGTATTTT CASSEGASGSGKDTQYF
TRBJ2-1 TRBD2 NA TRBV12-3/TRBV12-4 TGTGCCAGCAGTTTTTTGACTAGCGGTGTGGATGAGCAGTTCTTC CASSFLTSGVDEQFF
TRBJ2-7 NA NA TRBV28 TGTGCCAGCAGTTTTGGGGACAACTACGAGCAGTACTTC CASSFGDNYEQYF
TRBJ1-2 TRBD1 NA TRBV2 TGTGCCACACACCAAGGGGGCAACTATGGCTACACCTTC CATHQGGNYGYTF
TRBJ1-4 NA many TRBV2 TGTGCCAGCACGGACGCTCGGGATGAAAAACTGTTTTTT CASTDARDEKLFF
TRBJ1-1 NA NA TRBV6-2/TRBV6-3 TGTGCCAGCAGTCTAGCCCTGAACACTGAAGCTTTCTTT CASSLALNTEAFF
TRBJ2-1 NA NA TRBV20-1 TGCAGTGCTAGTGTCGGCCTAGCGCCCTACAATGAGCAGTTCTTC CSASVGLAPYNEQFF
TRBJ2-7 TRBD1 many TRBV4-3 TGCGCCAGCAGCCAAGGAGACAGGGGTACCTACGAGCAGTACTTC CASSQGDRGTYEQYF
TRBJ2-5 NA NA TRBV25-1 TGTGCCAGCAGTGAATATCGGTATTTGCGGGGCCAAGAGACCCAGTACTTC CASSEYRYLRGQETQYF
TRBJ2-1 TRBD2 NA TRBV9 TGTGCCAGCAGCGTAGGTGGGGGAGGGAGCTCCTACAATGAGCAGTTCTTC CASSVGGGGSSYNEQFF
TRBJ1-4 TRBD1 NA TRBV5-1 TGCGCCAGCAGCCCAAACTCGGACAGGGGAGGTGAAAAACTGTTTTTT CASSPNSDRGGEKLFF
TRBJ2-3 NA few TRBV7-9 TGTGCCAGCAGCCCGTGGGCCCCGGCCCGCACAGATACGCAGTATTTT CASSPWAPARTDTQYF
TRBJ2-5 NA many TRBV4-1 TGCGCCAGCAGCCAAGCCGCAGGGCGGGAAGAGACCCAGTACTTC CASSQAAGREETQYF
TRBJ1-5 NA many TRBV29-1 TGCAGCACCCGGGGCGGAAGGGTTTGCAGCAATCAGCCCCAGCATTTT CSTRGGRVCSNQPQHF
TRBJ2-7 NA many TRBV4-2 TGTGCCAGCAGATACCTAGCTGGAGAGCACGAGCAGTACTTC CASRYLAGEHEQYF
TRBJ2-3 TRBD2 many TRBV6-5 TGTGCCAGCAGTTACGGGCGGGAGACAGATACGCAGTATTTT CASSYGRETDTQYF
TRBJ1-1 NA few TRBV7-2 TGTGCCAGCAGCTCCGACCGGGCCACTGAAGCTTTCTTT CASSSDRATEAFF
TRBJ2-1 TRBD2 many TRBV4-1 TGCGCCAGCAGCCAAGTAGGCGGGAGACTCGATGAGCAGTTCTTC CASSQVGGRLDEQFF
TRBJ2-7 TRBD1 NA TRBV2 TGTGCCAGCCCCGGGACAGCCTCCTACGAGCAGTACTTC CASPGTASYEQYF
TRBJ2-7 NA NA TRBV13 TGTGCCAGCAGCACAGGGGTGGCGGGAGTCGAGCAGTACTTC CASSTGVAGVEQYF
TRBJ2-7 TRBD2 NA TRBV27 TGTGCCAGCAGCCGGGGAGCGGGATTTGGTTCCTACGAGCAGTACTTC CASSRGAGFGSYEQYF
TRBJ1-4 NA NA TRBV7-9 TGTGCCAGCAGTTATACAGAGACTAATGAAAAACTGTTTTTT CASSYTETNEKLFF
TRBJ1-5 NA many TRBV27 TGTGCCAGCAGTTTAGGGCGGGGCCAGCCCCAGCATTTT CASSLGRGQPQHF
TRBJ2-1 TRBD1 few TRBV15 TGTGCCACCAGCAGCGAGGGGGCGGATGAGCAGTTCTTC CATSSEGADEQFF
TRBJ2-7 NA NA TRBV9 TGTGCCAGCAGCGTAGGAGGAGCCGACGAGCAGTACTTC CASSVGGADEQYF
TRBJ2-1 TRBD1 many TRBV20-1 TGCAGTGCTAGAGATGGACAGGGGCCAGACAATGAGCAGTTCTTC CSARDGQGPDNEQFF
TRBJ1-1 NA NA TRBV29-1 TGCAGCGTTGTAAGGCAGGGAGAAGCTTTCTTT CSVVRQGEAFF
TRBJ1-2 NA NA TRBV4-1 TGCGCCAGCAGCCAAGATCTGGCGGCCGTTAACTATGGCTACACCTTC CASSQDLAAVNYGYTF
TRBJ2-1 TRBD2 many TRBV7-3 TGTGCCAGCAGCGGATCCGGGACTAGCGGTTTCAATGAGCAGTTCTTC CASSGSGTSGFNEQFF
TRBJ1-2 NA NA TRBV29-1 TGCAGCGTTGTGTCCGGGCCATCAAATGGCTACACCTTC CSVVSGPSNGYTF
TRBJ2-6 NA few TRBV29-1 TGCAGCGTTGACTTCTCTGGGGCCAACGTCCTGACTTTC CSVDFSGANVLTF
TRBJ2-3 NA few TRBV4-3 TGCGCCAGCAGCCGAGGGGGGGGCACAGATACGCAGTATTTT CASSRGGGTDTQYF